These 32 T cell receptor beta chains came from one sample sequenced in a study of T-cell reconstitution after alpha-beta-depleted transplantation in children. Preparing the TCRbeta library involved the use of unique molecular identifiers. TCRdb independently ran MiXCR on the PCR reads; one entry per CDR3 protein. The table has roughly 590,000 distinct CDR3 sequences, 16% seen once. The starting material was PBMCs from the stem cell graft donor, obtained from the stem cell graft. The receptors were sampled from a human donor who donated a stem cell graft to a child with acute myeloid leukemia.

This clonotype was observed a handful of times. V gene TRBV29-1 combines with J gene TRBJ2-6; no firm D call. The V end lost 4 bases, the J end lost 0 bases, and 7 bases lay between the germline ends. The CDR3 has 14 residues. Germline V gene lookup returns CDR1 SQVTM and CDR2 ANQGSEA. CDR3 in DNA: TGCAGCGTTGTGTTGGACTCTGGGGCCAACGTCCTGACTTTC. Encoded protein: CSVVLDSGANVLTF.

The chain couples TRBV7-9 to TRBJ1-5, with TRBD1 as a possible D gene (6 bases). Germline V CDR1 and CDR2: SEHNR, FQNEAQ (reference sequence). The V end lost 5 bases, the J end lost 7 bases, and 12 bases lay between the germline ends. The CDR3 is 13 residues long. The CDR3 DNA reads as TGTGCCAGCAGCGCAGGGGCGCGACAGCCCCAGCATTTT. This codes for CASSAGARQPQHF.

The chain combines TRBV12-3 or TRBV12-4 with TRBJ1-1, with 11 bases matching TRBD1. CDR3 size: 15 residues. Trimming took 4 bases from V and 3 from J; bases not matched to a gene: 4. This chain's CDR3 is CASSSPGQGDTEAFF. The DNA for the CDR3 is TGTGCCAGCAGTTCCCCGGGACAGGGGGACACTGAAGCTTTCTTT.

The V and J genes are TRBV20-1 and TRBJ2-7, with D unclear. Per germline, CDR1 DFQATT and CDR2 SNEGSKA (reference sequence). The CDR3 is made up of 13 amino acids. Trimming removed 0 bases at V and 5 bases at J, with 11 bases between. The CDR3 here is CSARDGVGNEQYV. DNA of the CDR3: TGCAGTGCTAGAGATGGCGTGGGCAACGAGCAGTACGTC.

This clonotype has at least ten counts. V gene TRBV20-1 combines with J gene TRBJ2-7; 15 nucleotides align to TRBD2. After removal of 5 bases from V and 5 bases from J, the junction contained 4 bases not matched to a gene. The CDR3 consists of 14 residues. Looked up from germline, CDR1 is DFQATT and CDR2 is SNEGSKA (reference sequence). The CDR3 region has the DNA TGCAGTGCTTCGGGACTAGCGGGGGGTCACGAGCAGTACTTC. This codes for CSASGLAGGHEQYF.

The chain links TRBV18 to TRBJ2-4; 9 nucleotides align to TRBD1. The J segment lost 3 bases and the V segment lost 1 base, leaving 4 bases of the junction unmatched. Per the germline V gene, CDR1 is KGHSH and CDR2 is LQKENI. There are 16 residues in the CDR3. CDR3 in amino acids: CASSPRQGGGKNIQYF. The CDR3 DNA follows: TGTGCCAGCTCACCACGACAGGGGGGGGGCAAAAACATTCAGTACTTC. Drawing the rest from reference TRBV18 and TRBJ2-4, the complete variable domain is NAGVMQNPRHLVRRRGQEARLRCSPMKGHSHVYWYRQLPEEGLKFMVYLQKENIIDESGMPKERFSAEFPKEGPSILRIQQVVRGDSAAYFCASSPRQGGGKNIQYFGAGTRLSVL.

This clonotype occurred a few times. V is TRBV30 and J is TRBJ1-5, with D tentatively TRBD1 (5 bases). Looked up from germline, CDR1 is GTSNPN and CDR2 is SVGIG (reference sequence). The length of the CDR3 is 14 residues. The V end lost 2 bases, the J end lost 1 base, and 9 bases lay between the germline ends. The CDR3 loop reads CAWSPGRSNQPQHF. As DNA, the CDR3 is TGTGCCTGGAGTCCAGGGAGAAGCAATCAGCCCCAGCATTTT. Based on the CDR3 plus reference TRBV30 and TRBJ1-5, the full variable domain is SQTIHQWPATLVQPVGSPLSLECTVEGTSNPNLYWYRQAAGRGLQLLFYSVGIGQISSEVPQNLSASRPQDRQFILSSKKLLLSDSGFYLCAWSPGRSNQPQHFGDGTRLSIL.

The V call is TRBV7-2, the J call TRBJ2-1; 9 bases are a match to TRBD2. There are 15 residues in the CDR3. Trimming removed 7 bases from V and 3 bases from J; junction bases left unmatched: 7. Germline CDR1 and CDR2: SGHTA and FQGNSA. CDR3 DNA sequence: TGTGCCAGCATGCGTCAGCGGGGGGTCTACAATGAGCAGTTCTTC. It codes for CASMRQRGVYNEQFF.

The rearrangement joins TRBV24-1 to TRBJ2-3, with D possibly matching TRBD1 (6 bases). The V end was cut by 4 bases, the J end by 2 bases, with 12 bases between. From germline, CDR1 is KGHDR and CDR2 SFDVKD. CDR3 length: 15 amino acids. CDR3 nucleotides: TGTGCCACCAGTGACCATGGACAGATCACAGATACGCAGTATTTT. It yields the protein CATSDHGQITDTQYF.

The V and J genes are TRBV5-1 and TRBJ1-3; D perhaps matches TRBD1 (5 bases). The CDR3 spans 15 residues. Per the germline V gene, CDR1 is SGHRS and CDR2 is YFSETQ. V dropped 4 bases and J dropped 2 bases, with 13 bases sitting between them. CDR3 sequence: CASSQTWGAGNTIYF. The CDR3 DNA sequence: TGCGCCAGCAGCCAAACCTGGGGGGCTGGAAACACCATATATTTT. Looking up the rest from reference TRBV5-1 and TRBJ1-3 gives the full variable domain: KAGVTQTPRYLIKTRGQQVTLSCSPISGHRSVSWYQQTPGQGLQFLFEYFSETQRNKGNFPGRFSGRQFSNSRSEMNVSTLELGDSALYLCASSQTWGAGNTIYFGEGSWLTVV.

The chain couples TRBV5-1 to TRBJ1-4, with D perhaps matching TRBD1 (6 bases). V was pared by 2 bases and J by 0 bases, with 14 bases between. The CDR3 consists of 17 residues. Germline lookup yields CDR1 SGHRS and CDR2 YFSETQ. The CDR3 sequence: CASSLTGRQATNEKLFF. CDR3 in DNA: TGCGCCAGCAGCTTAACAGGGCGACAAGCAACTAATGAAAAACTGTTTTTT.

This clonotype was counted at least ten times. The gene calls are TRBV15 and TRBJ1-2; no firm D call. Deletions cut 0 bases from V and 5 bases from J, with 13 bases between. This CDR3 contains 15 residues. Germline V lookup: CDR1 LNHNV, CDR2 YYDKDF (reference sequence). The CDR3 region has the DNA TGTGCCACCAGCAGAGATCAGAATGTGGGATATGGCTACACCTTC. This gives the protein CATSRDQNVGYGYTF.

This rearrangement joins TRBV5-1 to TRBJ1-1; perhaps TRBD1 as D (5 bases). Trimming shortened V by 0 bases and J by 4 bases, and 10 bases separated the two germline ends. CDR1 SGHRS and CDR2 YFSETQ come from the germline V gene. The CDR3 covers 14 residues. This CDR3 is CASSLGGGTTEAFF. CDR3 nucleotide sequence: TGCGCCAGCAGCTTGGGTGGGGGGACCACTGAAGCTTTCTTT. Full variable domain (missing parts from reference TRBV5-1 and TRBJ1-1): KAGVTQTPRYLIKTRGQQVTLSCSPISGHRSVSWYQQTPGQGLQFLFEYFSETQRNKGNFPGRFSGRQFSNSRSEMNVSTLELGDSALYLCASSLGGGTTEAFFGQGTRLTVV.

There are many counts of this clonotype. This chain links TRBV29-1 with TRBJ1-1; D is unresolved. V was shortened by 4 bases and J by 1 base, with 7 bases between the two germline ends. The CDR3 contains 12 residues. Germline CDR1 SQVTM, CDR2 ANQGSEA. Written as DNA, the CDR3 is TGCAGCGTTGTAGTCGGGAACACTGAAGCTTTCTTT. This codes for CSVVVGNTEAFF.

This clonotype was observed at least ten times. This sequence joins TRBV2 and TRBJ2-3; TRBD1 matches at 7 bases. The trim removed 6 bases at V and 12 bases at J, leaving 3 bases unmatched. In germline, CDR1 is SNHLY, CDR2 FYNNEI. The CDR3 contains 10 residues. The CDR3 DNA reads as TGTGCCAGCAGGGGACAGTACCAGTATTTT. Encoded protein: CASRGQYQYF.

A note on this clonotype: This may be a read error, as it is one base from a much larger clone. This chain links TRBV20-1 with TRBJ2-1; D is uncertain. The CDR3 totals 16 residues. Germline lookup yields CDR1 DFQATT and CDR2 SNEGSKA (reference sequence). The CDR3 spells CCANLPRVSSYNEQFF. The CDR3 DNA is TGCTGTGCCAACCTCCCAAGGGTCTCCTCCTACAATGAGCAGTTCTTC.

The chain has TRBV27 and TRBJ2-2; TRBD2 matches at 10 bases. The CDR3 has 17 amino acids. V shed 2 bases and J 4 bases; nucleotides not matched to a gene: 7. Germline assignment: CDR1 MNHEY and CDR2 SMNVEV (reference sequence). The DNA for the CDR3 is TGTGCCAGCAGTTTACTAGCGGGGGCCTATACCACCGGGGAGCTGTTTTTT. Protein sequence: CASSLLAGAYTTGELFF.

The table lists this clonotype with a few counts. This rearrangement joins TRBV27 to TRBJ1-1; no reliable D call. The CDR3 covers 12 residues. Per germline, CDR1 MNHEY and CDR2 SMNVEV (reference sequence). CDR3 protein: CAAAGWDTEAFF. DNA of the CDR3: TGTGCTGCGGCGGGGTGGGACACTGAAGCTTTCTTT.

This clonotype was seen at least ten times. The V gene is TRBV20-1, the J gene TRBJ1-5; the D gene is possibly TRBD1 (5 bases). CDR1 DFQATT and CDR2 SNEGSKA come from the germline V gene (reference sequence). There are 13 residues in the CDR3. Trimming removed 3 bases from V and 5 bases from J, with 11 bases in between. This CDR3 is CSASAAGYQPQHF. The CDR3 region has the DNA TGCAGTGCTAGTGCGGCAGGGTATCAGCCCCAGCATTTT.

This clonotype appeared many times. The V call is TRBV5-1, the J call TRBJ1-2; D perhaps matches TRBD1 (5 bases). Trimming removed 2 bases at V and 0 bases at J, with 14 bases between. In germline, CDR1 is SGHRS, CDR2 YFSETQ. The CDR3 consists of 16 residues. The CDR3 coding sequence is TGCGCCAGCAGCTTAGAACCGACAGAGACTAACTATGGCTACACCTTC. Translated, it gives CASSLEPTETNYGYTF. The full variable domain, in which reference TRBV5-1 and TRBJ1-2 provide the parts outside the CDR3, is KAGVTQTPRYLIKTRGQQVTLSCSPISGHRSVSWYQQTPGQGLQFLFEYFSETQRNKGNFPGRFSGRQFSNSRSEMNVSTLELGDSALYLCASSLEPTETNYGYTFGSGTRLTVV.

This clonotype was seen repeatedly, ten times or more. V usage is TRBV7-2 and J usage is TRBJ2-1; D is unresolved. The germline V gene encodes CDR1 SGHTA and CDR2 FQGNSA. V was trimmed by 3 bases and J by 6 bases, leaving 21 bases between them. The CDR3 covers 17 residues. CDR3 protein: CASSLSLLVSSINEQFF. CDR3 DNA: TGTGCCAGCAGCTTGTCCCTCCTAGTATCTAGTATCAATGAGCAGTTCTTC.

The chain is built from TRBV29-1 and TRBJ2-5; D perhaps matches TRBD1 (5 bases). The germline V gene has CDR1 SQVTM and CDR2 ANQGSEA. CDR3 length: 15 amino acids. The V gene lost 8 bases and the J gene lost 4 bases, with 23 bases spanning the gap. The CDR3 loop is CSSRKDSQGRETQYF. CDR3 coding DNA: TGCAGCTCGAGAAAAGACAGCCAGGGCAGAGAGACCCAGTACTTC.

This chain joins TRBV10-3 and TRBJ2-1; 9 bases agree with TRBD1. The CDR3 has 14 amino acids. Germline lookup yields CDR1 ENHRY and CDR2 SYGVKD. Germline trimming cut 6 bases from V and 6 bases from J; bases unmatched to any gene: 6. CDR3 nucleotides: TGTGCCATCAGAGGGACAGGGAGGTCCAATGAGCAGTTCTTC. It is translated as CAIRGTGRSNEQFF.

J is TRBJ2-1 and V is TRBV5-1, with 8 bases fitting TRBD2. CDR3 size: 13 residues. After removal of 4 bases from V and 8 bases from J, the junction contained 5 bases not matched to a gene. Germline CDR1 reads SGHRS; CDR2 reads YFSETQ. CDR3 DNA: TGCGCCAGCAGCCAAGCGGGGGACGATGAGCAGTTCTTC. Translation: CASSQAGDDEQFF.

The sample holds a few counts of this clonotype. This chain connects TRBV7-9 to TRBJ1-2; D possibly corresponds to TRBD1 (5 bases). V was cut by 3 bases and J by 0 bases, with 14 bases left in between. Germline values: CDR1 SEHNR, CDR2 FQNEAQ (reference sequence). This CDR3 has 16 amino acids. CDR3: CASSLTSGPTNYGYTF. CDR3 in DNA: TGTGCCAGCAGCTTGACTTCGGGACCCACTAACTATGGCTACACCTTC.

The V call is TRBV27, the J call TRBJ1-2, with unresolved D. Germline V lookup: CDR1 MNHEY, CDR2 SMNVEV (reference sequence). This CDR3 contains 14 residues. V shed 6 bases and J shed 4 bases, with 15 bases lying between them. The CDR3 spells CASSRYTGFYGYTF. The CDR3 nucleotides read TGTGCCAGCAGCAGATATACGGGGTTCTATGGCTACACCTTC.

Only a few counts were recorded for this clonotype. The chain links TRBV6-5 to TRBJ1-1; TRBD1 matches 10 bases. Germline lookup yields CDR1 MNHEY and CDR2 SVGAGI. CDR3 length: 16 residues. Trimming cost V 0 bases and J 1 base; bases outside gene matches: 2. The CDR3 here is CASSYSRTGGNTEAFF. CDR3 nucleotide sequence: TGTGCCAGCAGTTACTCAAGGACAGGGGGGAACACTGAAGCTTTCTTT.

There are many counts of this clonotype. The chain links TRBV27 to TRBJ1-5; D not certain. Looked up from germline, CDR1 is MNHEY and CDR2 is SMNVEV (reference sequence). Trimming shortened V by 5 bases and J by 5 bases, and 16 bases separated the two germline ends. The CDR3 covers 15 residues. The CDR3 nucleotides read TGTGCCAGCAGTGGAGCCGGAGACACTCATCAGCCCCAGCATTTT. Its translation: CASSGAGDTHQPQHF.

The rearrangement uses TRBV20-1 and TRBJ2-5; TRBD2 matches 7 bases. V lost 6 bases, J lost 2 bases, and 9 bases stayed unmatched. The germline V gene encodes CDR1 DFQATT and CDR2 SNEGSKA (reference sequence). The CDR3 extends over 14 amino acids. The CDR3 spells CSARKAGSQETQYF. For the CDR3, the DNA is TGCAGTGCCCGAAAAGCGGGATCTCAAGAGACCCAGTACTTC.

This clonotype was observed at least ten times. This rearrangement joins TRBV29-1 to TRBJ2-3, with D perhaps assigned TRBD1 or TRBD2 (5 bases each). Germline V gene lookup returns CDR1 SQVTM and CDR2 ANQGSEA. V dropped 6 bases and J dropped 5 bases, with 6 bases sitting between them. The CDR3 runs to 10 residues. In nucleotides, the CDR3 is TGCAGCGTGGGGGAAGATACGCAGTATTTT. It specifies CSVGEDTQYF.

This clonotype showed up many times. The chain couples TRBV12-3 or TRBV12-4 to TRBJ2-1, with TRBD1 identical over 10 bases. After removal of 6 bases from V and 4 bases from J, the junction contained 9 bases not matched to a gene. The CDR3 has 16 amino acids. The CDR3 spells CASSYLPGQGYNEQFF. The CDR3 coding sequence is TGTGCCAGCAGCTACCTACCGGGACAGGGGTACAATGAGCAGTTCTTC.

This clonotype was counted only a few times. V usage is TRBV7-8 and J usage is TRBJ1-2, with TRBD1 matching over 7 bases. Germline CDR1 reads SGHVS; CDR2 reads FQNEAQ. The CDR3 has 15 amino acids. Trimming removed 5 bases from V and 8 bases from J; junction bases left unmatched: 14. In nucleotides, the CDR3 is TGTGCCAGCAGCCCATCAGGCAGGGGGGACCAAGGCTACACCTTC. Encoded protein: CASSPSGRGDQGYTF.